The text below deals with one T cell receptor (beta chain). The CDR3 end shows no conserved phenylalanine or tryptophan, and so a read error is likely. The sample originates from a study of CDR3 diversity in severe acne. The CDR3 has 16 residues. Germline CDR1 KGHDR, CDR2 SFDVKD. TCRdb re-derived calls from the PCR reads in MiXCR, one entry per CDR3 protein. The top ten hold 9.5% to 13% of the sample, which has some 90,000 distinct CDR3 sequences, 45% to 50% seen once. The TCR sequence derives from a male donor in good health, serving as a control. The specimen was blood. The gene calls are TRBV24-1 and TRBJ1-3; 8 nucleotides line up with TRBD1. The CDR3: CASSDSDRETGNTIYL. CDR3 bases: TGTGCCTCCAGTGATTCGGACAGGGAAACTGGAAACACCATATATCTT.